The clone carrying this T cell receptor beta chain is judged medium-sized. The CDR3 is 12 amino acids. The V end lost 7 bases, the J end lost 4 bases, and 14 bases lay between the germline ends. Germline loops: CDR1 SQVTM, CDR2 ANQGSEA. Here immunoSEQ multiplex PCR was the method, and the copy in TCRdb shows in-frame clones only, minus some. The repertoire holds roughly 40,000 clones, with roughly 80% as singletons. This entry belongs to a study of OX40 agonist ivuxolimab in advanced cancers. For the study at large: An anti-OX40 (CD134) antibody with agonistic activity, ivuxolimab, was administered to patients. The mean age was roughly 60 years, ranging from 23 to 79, with under 90% of participants male. Partial responses were achieved by three patients: one hepatocellular carcinoma, two cutaneous melanoma.

The J gene is TRBJ2-7, the V gene TRBV29-1; tentatively, D is TRBD1 (7 bases). The material sequenced was CD4+ or CD8+ T cells sorted from blood, taken in a trial of the OX40 agonist ivuxolimab. The origin of this receptor is an adult with an advanced solid tumor such as melanoma, head and neck, liver or kidney cancer. This CDR3 is CSGGDSGYEQYF. For the CDR3, the DNA is TGCAGCGGGGGGGACAGCGGATACGAGCAGTACTTC.